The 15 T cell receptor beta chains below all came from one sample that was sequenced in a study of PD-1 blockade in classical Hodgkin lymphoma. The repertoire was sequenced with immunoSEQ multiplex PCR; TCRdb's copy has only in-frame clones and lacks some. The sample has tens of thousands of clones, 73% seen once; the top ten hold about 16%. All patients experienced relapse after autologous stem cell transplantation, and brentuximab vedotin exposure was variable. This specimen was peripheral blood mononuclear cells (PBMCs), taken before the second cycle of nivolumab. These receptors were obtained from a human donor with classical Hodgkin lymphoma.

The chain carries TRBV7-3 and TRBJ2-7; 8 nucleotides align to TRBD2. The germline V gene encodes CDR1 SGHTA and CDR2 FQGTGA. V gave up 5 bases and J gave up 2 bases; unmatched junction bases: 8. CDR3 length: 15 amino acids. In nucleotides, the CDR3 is TGTGCCAGCAGCCCGACCGGCGGGAGGACCTACGAGCAGTACTTC. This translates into CASSPTGGRTYEQYF.

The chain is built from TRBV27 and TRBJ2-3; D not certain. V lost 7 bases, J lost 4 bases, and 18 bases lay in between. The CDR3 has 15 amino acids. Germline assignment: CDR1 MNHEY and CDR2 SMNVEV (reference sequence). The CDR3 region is CASKISLGTPDTQYF. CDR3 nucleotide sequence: TGTGCCAGCAAAATCAGCCTGGGTACCCCAGATACGCAGTATTTT.

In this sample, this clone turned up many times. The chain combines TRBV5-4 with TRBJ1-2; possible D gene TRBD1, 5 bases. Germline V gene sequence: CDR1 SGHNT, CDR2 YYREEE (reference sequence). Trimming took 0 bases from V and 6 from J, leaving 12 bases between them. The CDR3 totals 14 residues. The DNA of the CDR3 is TGTGCCAGCAGCTTGGGGACAAGTACAGATGGCTACACCTTC. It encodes CASSLGTSTDGYTF.

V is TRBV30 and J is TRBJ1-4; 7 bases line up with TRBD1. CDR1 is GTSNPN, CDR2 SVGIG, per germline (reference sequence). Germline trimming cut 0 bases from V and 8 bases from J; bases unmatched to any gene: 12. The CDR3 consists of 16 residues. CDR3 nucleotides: TGTGCCTGGAGTGTACTACAGGGGCTGGTATCCGAAAAACTGTTTTTT. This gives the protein CAWSVLQGLVSEKLFF.

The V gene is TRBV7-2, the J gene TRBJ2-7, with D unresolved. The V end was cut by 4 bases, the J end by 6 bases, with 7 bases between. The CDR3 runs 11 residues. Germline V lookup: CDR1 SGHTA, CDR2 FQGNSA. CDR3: CASSSPGEQYF. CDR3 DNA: TGTGCCAGCAGCTCCCCTGGCGAGCAGTACTTC. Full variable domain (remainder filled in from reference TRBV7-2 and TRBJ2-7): GAGVSQSPSNKVTEKGKDVELRCDPISGHTALYWYRQSLGQGLEFLIYFQGNSAPDKSGLPSDRFSAERTGGSVSTLTIQRTQQEDSAVYLCASSSPGEQYFGPGTRLTVT.

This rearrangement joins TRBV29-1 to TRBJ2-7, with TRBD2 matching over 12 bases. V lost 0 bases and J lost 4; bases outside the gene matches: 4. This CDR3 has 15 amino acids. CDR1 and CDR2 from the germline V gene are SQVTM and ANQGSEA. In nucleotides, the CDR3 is TGCAGCGTTGAAGATCCTAGCGGGAGGGAGTACGAGCAGTACTTC. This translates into CSVEDPSGREYEQYF.

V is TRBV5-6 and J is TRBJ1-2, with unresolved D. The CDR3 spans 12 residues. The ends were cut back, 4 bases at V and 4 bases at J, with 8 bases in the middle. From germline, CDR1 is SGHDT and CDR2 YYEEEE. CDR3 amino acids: CASSVGTYGYTF. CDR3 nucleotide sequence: TGTGCCAGCAGCGTGGGCACCTATGGCTACACCTTC.

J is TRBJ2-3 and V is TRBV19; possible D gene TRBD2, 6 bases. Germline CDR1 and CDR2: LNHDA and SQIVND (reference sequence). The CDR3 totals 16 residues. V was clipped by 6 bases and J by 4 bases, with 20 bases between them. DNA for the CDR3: TGTGCCAGTAGATCATCAACCGGGAGTTCCCCAGATACGCAGTATTTT. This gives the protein CASRSSTGSSPDTQYF. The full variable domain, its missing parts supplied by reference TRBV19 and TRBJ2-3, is DGGITQSPKYLFRKEGQNVTLSCEQNLNHDAMYWYRQDPGQGLRLIYYSQIVNDFQKGDIAEGYSVSREKKESFPLTVTSAQKNPTAFYLCASRSSTGSSPDTQYFGPGTRLTVL.

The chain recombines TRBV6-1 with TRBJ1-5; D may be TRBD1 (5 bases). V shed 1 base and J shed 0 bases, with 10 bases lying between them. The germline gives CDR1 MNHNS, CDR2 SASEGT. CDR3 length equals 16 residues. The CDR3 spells CASSEEPGVSNQPQHF. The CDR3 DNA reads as TGTGCCAGCAGTGAAGAACCGGGGGTTAGCAATCAGCCCCAGCATTTT.

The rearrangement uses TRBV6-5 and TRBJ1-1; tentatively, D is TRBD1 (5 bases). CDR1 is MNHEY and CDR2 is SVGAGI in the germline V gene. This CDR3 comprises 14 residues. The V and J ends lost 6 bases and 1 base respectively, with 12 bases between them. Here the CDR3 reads CASSLRGTNTEAFF. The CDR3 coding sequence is TGTGCCAGCAGCCTCCGGGGCACGAACACTGAAGCTTTCTTT.

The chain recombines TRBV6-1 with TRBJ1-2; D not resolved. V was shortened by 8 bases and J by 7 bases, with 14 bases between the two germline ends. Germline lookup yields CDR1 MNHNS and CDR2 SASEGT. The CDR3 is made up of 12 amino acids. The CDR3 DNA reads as TGTGCCAGCCACAGAGCAGCGCTTGGCTACACCTTC. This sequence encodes CASHRAALGYTF.

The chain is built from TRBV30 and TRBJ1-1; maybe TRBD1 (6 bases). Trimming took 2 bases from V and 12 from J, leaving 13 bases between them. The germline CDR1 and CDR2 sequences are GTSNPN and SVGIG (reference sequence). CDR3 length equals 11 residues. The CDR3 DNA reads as TGTGCCTGGAGTACGGACAGACGGCCTTTCTTT. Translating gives CAWSTDRRPFF.

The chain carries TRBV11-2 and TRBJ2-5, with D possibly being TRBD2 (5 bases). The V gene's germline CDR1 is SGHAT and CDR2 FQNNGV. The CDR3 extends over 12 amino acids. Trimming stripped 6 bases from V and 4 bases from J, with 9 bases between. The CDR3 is CASRESGETQYF. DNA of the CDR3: TGTGCCAGCAGGGAAAGCGGAGAGACCCAGTACTTC. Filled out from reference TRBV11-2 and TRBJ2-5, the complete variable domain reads EAGVAQSPRYKIIEKRQSVAFWCNPISGHATLYWYQQILGQGPKLLIQFQNNGVVDDSQLPKDRFSAERLKGVDSTLKIQPAKLEDSAVYLCASRESGETQYFGPGTRLLVL.

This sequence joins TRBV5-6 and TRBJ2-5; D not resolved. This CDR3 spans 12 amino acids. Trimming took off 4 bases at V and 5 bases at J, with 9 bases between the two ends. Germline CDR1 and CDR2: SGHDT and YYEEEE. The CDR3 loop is CASSRRQETQYF. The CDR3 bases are TGTGCCAGCAGCAGAAGGCAGGAGACCCAGTACTTC.

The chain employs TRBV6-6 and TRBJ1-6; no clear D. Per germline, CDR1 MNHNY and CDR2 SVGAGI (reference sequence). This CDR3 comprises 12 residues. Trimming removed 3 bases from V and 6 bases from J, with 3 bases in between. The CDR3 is CASSYFNSPLHF. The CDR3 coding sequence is TGTGCCAGCAGTTATTTTAATTCACCCCTCCACTTT.